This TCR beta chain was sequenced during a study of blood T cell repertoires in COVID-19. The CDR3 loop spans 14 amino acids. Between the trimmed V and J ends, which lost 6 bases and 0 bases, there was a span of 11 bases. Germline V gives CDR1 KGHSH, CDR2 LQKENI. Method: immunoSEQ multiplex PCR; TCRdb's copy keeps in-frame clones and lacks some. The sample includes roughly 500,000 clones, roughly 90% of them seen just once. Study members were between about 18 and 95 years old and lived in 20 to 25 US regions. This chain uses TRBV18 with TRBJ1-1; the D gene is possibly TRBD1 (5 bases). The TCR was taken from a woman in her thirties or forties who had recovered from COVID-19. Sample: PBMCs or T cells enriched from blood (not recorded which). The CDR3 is CASSEQVMNTEAFF. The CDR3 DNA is TGTGCCAGCTCCGAACAGGTGATGAACACTGAAGCTTTCTTT. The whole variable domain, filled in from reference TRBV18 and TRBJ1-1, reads NAGVMQNPRHLVRRRGQEARLRCSPMKGHSHVYWYRQLPEEGLKFMVYLQKENIIDESGMPKERFSAEFPKEGPSILRIQQVVRGDSAAYFCASSEQVMNTEAFFGQGTRLTVV.